The clone carrying this TCR beta chain was seen at least ten times. A read error may account for a junction end that differs from germline. RNA transcripts were the template for amplifying TCR beta CDR3 regions. The study used the HTBI primer set for a first-round RT-PCR of the TCR CDR3. MiXCR, applied by TCRdb to the multiplex PCR reads, yields one record per CDR3 protein. The sample includes a few hundred thousand distinct CDR3 sequences, around 18% seen only once; the top ten take about 45%. The CDR3 sequence is 16 residues long. Germline values: CDR1 SSHAT, CDR2 FNYEAQ (reference sequence). The sample belongs to a study of T cells in Graves' hyperthyroidism and ophthalmopathy.

Material for sequencing was blood. This chain joins TRBV7-7 and TRBJ2-5, with unresolved D. The receptor's source is a man aged 40-49 years with Graves' hyperthyroidism. CDR3 region: CASSLALGRALETQYF. CDR3 sequence (DNA): TGTGCTAGCAGCTTAGCTCTGGGCAGAGCGTTGGAGACCCAGTACTTC.